This TCR beta chain was recorded in a study of blood T cells in healthy people across ages (dated by TCRdb to the mid-2010s). Looking at the study overall: In model experiments, template switching captured about one uniquely barcoded TCR beta cDNA molecule for every two T cells. The donors were divided into four age groups: young (average around 16 years), middle-aged (under 40), aged (about 62) and long-lived (82). To avoid experimental bias, donors of different ages were randomly spread across the sequencing lanes. Using the same blood draw, the study looked at two additional independent replicas of 1 million unique cDNA reads for two donors, one aged 18 to 30 and the other aged 80 or older. Age-related changes in TCR beta repertoire diversity were measured in the study by deep sequencing normalized with unique cDNA molecular identifiers.

The junction carries 12 bases between V and J, which are trimmed by 2 bases and 4 bases respectively. The CDR3 goes from the cysteine to the phenylalanine over 15 residues. The entry retains the CDR3 DNA only, 45 bases that are in frame from base 1. CDR1 MNHEY and CDR2 SMNVEV are derived from the germline V gene (reference sequence). Donors were roughly 40 systemically healthy Caucasian individuals from Russia aged roughly 6 to 100 years. Around 9.9 milliliters of peripheral blood were collected from each donor into EDTA-treated Vacutainer tubes. Ficoll-Paque density-gradient centrifugation was used to isolate PBMCs, with at least 6 million per sample. Total RNA was extracted from PBMCs with Trizol reagent, with at least 5 micrograms obtained per sample. Naive CD45RAhigh/CD27high T cell percentages were measured by flow cytometry on a PBMC aliquot from every donor. The paper's findings and limits, for the study overall: Conclusive comparison of naive and antigen-experienced compartments was prevented by the profiling of bulk unsorted PBMCs. Observed TCR beta diversity per million T cells fell roughly linearly with age, and a significant reduction was already apparent by age around 36. Estimates of total diversity based on one million sequenced T cells were considered lower bounds and underestimates. There was a strong correlation between observed TCR beta diversity and the percentage of naive T cells measured by flow cytometry. The long-lived group showed more naive CD4+ T cells, fewer expanded clones and increased TCR diversity than the aged group, suggesting age selection. Because donor CMV infection status was unknown, age-related changes in expanded clonotypes were potentially confounded.

Preparation of the library involved 5' RACE. The sequencer was an Illumina HiSeq 2500. A second PCR of roughly 7 to 11 cycles was performed with a sample-barcoded 5' primer and a J-beta primer mix. Each TCR beta cDNA molecule received a unique molecular identifier from a template-switch 5' adaptor carrying 12 random nucleotides. Each sample yielded at least 3 million CDR3-containing paired-end reads. First-strand cDNA was synthesized from all RNA with the Mint cDNA synthesis kit, primed by a TRBC-specific oligonucleotide. Following uracil-DNA glycosylase treatment, a first 18-cycle PCR with universal primers M1SS and BC2_uni_R was performed on all cDNA. In the authors' own workflow: For normalization, 1 million high-quality reads were randomly selected from each sample, with every read carrying a distinct molecular identifier. Instead of being binned into consensus sequences, reads with shared molecular identifiers were discarded. CDR3 identification, clonotype clustering and error correction used MiTCR with a Q25 quality threshold and the strictest error-elimination algorithm. Lower-bound total TCR beta diversity was estimated with a nonparametric unseen species model using Euler transformation. The public reads were run again by TCRdb, first through fastp at Q25 and then through MiXCR, and only productive beta chains were kept. Each CDR3 protein gets just one entry, which takes the most common genes and DNA from the rows behind it. TCRdb, rather than the study authors, made the V and J calls. This sample comprises 1.5 million or so distinct CDR3 sequences, approximately 39% of them detected only once. The leading ten clones occupy about 3.8% of the sample.

Turning to this clonotype: Its antigen is still unknown. No base quality information exists; no much larger clone differs at one position.

The source material was blood. The rearrangement joined TRBV27 to TRBJ2-1, with no confident D gene call. The TCR was taken from a woman between 18 and 30 years old in good health. The bases read TGTGCCAGCAGTTTAATCTCCGGTGGGTACAATGAGCAGTTCTTC. Translated, this is CASSLISGGYNEQFF.